Listed below are T cell receptor beta chains from one sample, sequenced in a study of T cells in Graves' hyperthyroidism and ophthalmopathy. MiXCR, run by TCRdb on the multiplex PCR reads, gives a single entry per CDR3 protein. The sample includes over 500,000 distinct CDR3 sequences, around 15% of them seen just once. The sequenced sample was blood. These receptors originate from a woman aged 40 to 49 with Graves' hyperthyroidism. CDR3s include the opening cysteine and the closing phenylalanine or tryptophan. The D gene is left open where the match is weak. Size is stated for part of the rows, as once, few or many counts, or as a class when the clone is expanded.

J	V	size	D	CDR3	DNA
TRBJ2-1	TRBV14	few	NA	CASSQDAGDEQFF	TGTGCCAGCAGCCAAGATGCCGGGGATGAGCAGTTCTTC
TRBJ1-5	TRBV27	few	TRBD1	CASSLEGAIQPQHF	TGTGCCAGCAGTTTAGAGGGGGCGATTCAGCCCCAGCATTTT
TRBJ1-2	TRBV11-1	many	TRBD1	CASSTRTGHYGYTF	TGTGCCAGCAGCACCCGGACAGGGCACTATGGCTACACCTTC
TRBJ2-7	TRBV28	NA	NA	CASSLSRGPVYEQYF	TGTGCCAGCAGTTTAAGTCGGGGCCCGGTTTACGAGCAGTACTTC
TRBJ2-7	TRBV20-1	many	TRBD2	CSAIPGLAGGTSYEQYF	TGCAGTGCCATTCCGGGACTAGCGGGAGGGACCTCCTACGAGCAGTACTTC
TRBJ2-7	TRBV12-3/TRBV12-4	many	TRBD2	CASSLMSGSYEQYF	TGTGCCAGCAGTTTGATGAGCGGGAGTTACGAGCAGTACTTC
TRBJ1-1	TRBV10-3	many	TRBD1	CAIGQGAMNTEAFF	TGTGCCATTGGACAGGGTGCGATGAACACTGAAGCTTTCTTT
TRBJ1-6	TRBV7-2	once	NA	CASSLDGQSYNSPLHF	TGTGCCAGCAGCTTGGATGGACAGTCGTATAATTCACCCCTCCACTTT
TRBJ2-3	TRBV5-1	NA	TRBD2	CASSLAREGPDTQYF	TGCGCCAGCAGCTTAGCACGGGAGGGGCCAGATACGCAGTATTTT
TRBJ1-5	TRBV12-3/TRBV12-4	many	NA	CASSFGLASNQPQHF	TGTGCCAGCAGTTTTGGCCTAGCTAGCAATCAGCCCCAGCATTTT
TRBJ2-1	TRBV11-2	many	TRBD2	CASSLVGRAQNEQFF	TGTGCCAGCAGCTTAGTCGGGAGGGCCCAGAATGAGCAGTTCTTC
TRBJ2-7	TRBV3-1	few	TRBD2	CASSQASGGTYEQYF	TGTGCCAGCAGCCAAGCTAGCGGAGGAACGTACGAGCAGTACTTC
TRBJ1-5	TRBV18	NA	TRBD1	CASSPGQGRNQPQHF	TGTGCCAGCTCACCGGGACAGGGGAGGAATCAGCCCCAGCATTTT
TRBJ2-3	TRBV6-1	many	NA	CASSELAGITDTQYF	TGTGCCAGCAGTGAACTGGCGGGAATCACAGATACGCAGTATTTT
TRBJ2-1	TRBV28	many	NA	CASSLSGTGFYNEQFF	TGTGCCAGCAGTTTGTCCGGGACTGGGTTCTACAATGAGCAGTTCTTC
TRBJ1-1	TRBV10-3	few	NA	CAISTGVMNTEAFF	TGTGCCATCAGTACAGGCGTCATGAACACTGAAGCTTTCTTT
TRBJ1-1	TRBV18	many	NA	CASGEGTEAFF	TGTGCCAGCGGGGAGGGCACTGAAGCTTTCTTT
TRBJ2-7	TRBV7-9	NA	TRBD2	CASSPGGQGLWYEQYF	TGTGCCAGCAGCCCGGGGGGGCAGGGATTATGGTACGAGCAGTACTTC
TRBJ2-7	TRBV24-1	NA	NA	CATSDLTGYEQYF	TGTGCCACCAGTGATCTCACAGGCTACGAGCAGTACTTC
TRBJ2-1	TRBV3-1	few	NA	CASGGYQDHEQFF	TGTGCCAGCGGCGGTTACCAAGATCATGAGCAGTTCTTC
TRBJ1-1	TRBV15	many	NA	CATSSGLSNTEAFF	TGTGCCACCAGCTCAGGACTTTCTAACACTGAAGCTTTCTTT
TRBJ1-5	TRBV12-3/TRBV12-4	NA	TRBD1	CASRKDRYGNQPQHF	TGTGCCAGCAGAAAGGACAGGTACGGCAATCAGCCCCAGCATTTT
TRBJ1-1	TRBV13	NA	TRBD1	CASSSTPGTGYFF	TGTGCCAGCAGCTCCACCCCCGGGACAGGTTACTTCTTT
TRBJ2-6	TRBV20-1	few	TRBD1	CSARGRQGSDSGANVLTF	TGCAGTGCTAGAGGTCGACAGGGTTCCGACTCTGGGGCCAACGTCCTGACTTTC
TRBJ2-3	TRBV14	NA	NA	CASSQALVYPDTQYF	TGTGCCAGCAGCCAAGCTCTAGTTTATCCAGATACGCAGTATTTT
TRBJ2-7	TRBV28	many	NA	CASSSSGGSYEQYF	TGTGCCAGCAGTTCCTCAGGCGGCTCCTACGAGCAGTACTTC
TRBJ2-2	TRBV12-3/TRBV12-4	many	NA	CASSLANTGELFF	TGTGCCAGCAGTTTAGCGAACACCGGGGAGCTGTTTTTT
TRBJ2-3	TRBV2	many	TRBD1	CASRMDAGTGTDTQYF	TGTGCCAGCAGGATGGATGCCGGGACAGGGACAGATACGCAGTATTTT
TRBJ2-3	TRBV19	NA	NA	CASSMDSADEGDTQYF	TGTGCCAGTAGTATGGACTCAGCGGACGAGGGAGATACGCAGTATTTT
TRBJ2-1	TRBV18	many	NA	CASSPVNLYNEQFF	TGTGCCAGCTCGCCCGTCAACCTCTACAATGAGCAGTTCTTC
TRBJ1-1	TRBV28	many	NA	CASSVRLLMNTEAFF	TGTGCCTCTTCAGTCCGTCTACTTATGAACACTGAAGCTTTCTTT
TRBJ2-1	TRBV3-1	NA	TRBD2	CASSQAPGTSGARYNEQFF	TGTGCCAGCAGCCAAGCCCCCGGGACTAGCGGGGCGCGCTACAATGAGCAGTTCTTC
TRBJ2-1	TRBV3-1	many	NA	CASSQVAEQFF	TGTGCCAGCAGCCAAGTGGCAGAGCAGTTCTTC
TRBJ2-5	TRBV5-8	NA	TRBD1	CASSLGTGGGQTQYF	TGTGCCAGCAGCTTGGGGACAGGGGGCGGACAGACCCAGTACTTC
TRBJ2-2	TRBV9	NA	NA	CASSVFVTTGELFF	TGTGCCAGCAGCGTATTTGTGACGACCGGGGAGCTGTTTTTT
TRBJ1-2	TRBV4-1	few	TRBD1	CASSQDVRTGGKNYGYTF	TGCGCCAGCAGCCAAGACGTGAGGACAGGGGGTAAGAACTATGGCTACACCTTC
TRBJ1-2	TRBV6-1	NA	NA	CASSLDRRGGYTF	TGTGCCAGCAGTTTAGACAGGAGAGGCGGCTACACCTTC
TRBJ2-7	TRBV20-1	few	NA	CSALGYEQYF	TGCAGTGCCCTAGGCTACGAGCAGTACTTC
TRBJ1-2	TRBV29-1	NA	NA	CSVEYMDYGYTF	TGCAGCGTTGAATATATGGACTATGGCTACACCTTC
TRBJ2-7	TRBV5-1	NA	TRBD1	CASRDLPGQGIDEQYF	TGCGCCAGCAGGGATTTACCGGGACAGGGAATCGACGAGCAGTACTTC
TRBJ1-5	TRBV28	many	NA	CASSLRVYSNQPQHF	TGTGCCAGCAGTTTAAGGGTGTATAGCAATCAGCCCCAGCATTTT
TRBJ2-7	TRBV19	many	TRBD1	CASSKTTLAGQAYEQYF	TGTGCCAGTAGCAAGACGACACTGGCGGGACAGGCCTACGAGCAGTACTTC
TRBJ2-1	TRBV2	many	TRBD2	CASRGLAGVGEQFF	TGTGCCAGCAGAGGACTAGCGGGAGTGGGTGAGCAGTTCTTC
TRBJ2-7	TRBV5-1	many	NA	CASSLLSNGPHEQYF	TGCGCCAGCAGCTTGTTGTCCAACGGACCCCACGAGCAGTACTTC
TRBJ1-5	TRBV7-3	many	NA	CASSSGGGQPQHF	TGTGCCAGCAGCTCCGGTGGGGGGCAGCCCCAGCATTTT
TRBJ2-5	TRBV28	many	TRBD2	CASSTQGSGRAQETQYF	TGTGCCAGCAGTACACAGGGGAGCGGGAGGGCCCAAGAGACCCAGTACTTC
TRBJ2-1	TRBV27	many	NA	CASSLGVSYNEQFF	TGTGCCAGCAGTCTAGGGGTCTCCTACAATGAGCAGTTCTTC
TRBJ1-1	TRBV27	many	TRBD1	CASSLSTGGGIGRAFF	TGTGCCAGCAGTTTATCGACAGGGGGCGGAATAGGGCGAGCTTTCTTT
TRBJ1-1	TRBV19	many	NA	CASSTAGTVNTEAFF	TGTGCCAGTAGTACTGCCGGGACGGTGAACACTGAAGCTTTCTTT
TRBJ2-1	TRBV15	few	NA	CATSRDFSIPNEQFF	TGTGCCACCAGCAGAGATTTTAGCATTCCCAATGAGCAGTTCTTC
TRBJ2-2	TRBV5-1	many	NA	CASSPGREGSVPLPGTGELFF	TGCGCCAGCAGCCCTGGACGCGAGGGGAGCGTCCCCCTCCCTGGGACCGGGGAGCTGTTTTTT
TRBJ2-3	TRBV4-1	NA	NA	CASSQGTFGLARTDTQYF	TGCGCCAGCAGCCAAGGGACGTTTGGTCTTGCCCGCACAGATACGCAGTATTTT
TRBJ2-1	TRBV9	NA	NA	CASSVDIPSYNEQFF	TGTGCCAGCAGCGTAGACATACCCTCCTACAATGAGCAGTTCTTC
TRBJ1-2	TRBV6-4	few	NA	CASSDSIGRYTF	TGTGCCAGCAGTGACTCGATTGGGCGCTACACCTTC
TRBJ1-5	TRBV3-1	NA	NA	CASSQERGGLGQPQHF	TGTGCCAGCAGCCAAGAAAGGGGGGGATTGGGTCAGCCCCAGCATTTT